This T cell receptor beta chain originates from a study of blood T cells in healthy people across ages. The wider study: The capture of about one barcoded beta molecule per two T cells was achieved by template switching.

Broader study findings: Observed TCR beta diversity per million T cells went down as age went up. This fall followed a roughly linear course with age. Long-lived and aged donors differed, with more naive CD4+ cells and higher diversity in the long-lived.

For the second PCR, which ran for about 6 to 12 cycles, a sample-barcoded 5' primer and a J-beta primer mix were used. Each cDNA molecule carried a tag from a template-switch adaptor that contained 12 random nucleotides. TCRdb reprocessed the 5' RACE reads with MiXCR, giving one entry per CDR3 protein. This table has some 860,000 distinct CDR3 sequences, roughly three fifths appearing once. This clonotype was counted a single time. The antigen is not known. The sequence was collected from a man in his forties or fifties in good health. The sample comprised blood.

This chain's CDR3 is CASSLQNHRRAYNEQFF. In DNA, the CDR3 is TGTGCCAGCAGTCTGCAGAACCATCGGAGGGCCTACAATGAGCAGTTCTTC. This chain joins TRBV28 and TRBJ2-1; D may be TRBD2 (6 bases). Per germline, CDR1 MDHEN and CDR2 SYDVKM. There are 17 residues in the CDR3. The V and J ends lost 5 bases and 2 bases respectively, with 19 bases between them. Drawing the rest from reference TRBV28 and TRBJ2-1, the complete variable domain is DVKVTQSSRYLVKRTGEKVFLECVQDMDHENMFWYRQDPGLGLRLIYFSYDVKMKEKGDIPEGYSVSREKKERFSLILESASTNQTSMYLCASSLQNHRRAYNEQFFGPGTRLTVL.